Listed here are 29 T cell receptor beta chains from one sample, sequenced in a study of cytomegalovirus exposure and HLA in healthy donors. 60 Vbeta and 13 Jbeta primers were used in PCR. Measured with immunoSEQ multiplex PCR; TCRdb has only the in-frame clones, and not every one. Of roughly 160,000 clones in the sample, roughly four fifths were seen once. The material sequenced was PBMCs. These receptors were taken from a man aged 35-49 years in good health and CMV-seronegative.

V gene TRBV6-1 combines with J gene TRBJ1-4; the match to TRBD1 covers 8 bases. Germline trimming cut 3 bases from V and 8 bases from J; bases unmatched to any gene: 5. CDR3 length: 14 residues. CDR1 is MNHNS, CDR2 SASEGT, per germline. The CDR3: CASSEDRVREKLFF. CDR3 bases: TGTGCCAGCAGTGAGGACAGGGTGCGGGAAAAACTGTTTTTT.

This clone was seen a few times. The CDR3 protein is CAWTLRGTGGSPLHF. DNA for the CDR3: TGTGCCTGGACCCTCCGGGGGACAGGGGGTAGCCCCCTCCACTTT. The V call is TRBV30, the J call TRBJ1-6; 11 nucleotides line up with TRBD1. The CDR3 spans 15 residues. The V gene's germline CDR1 is GTSNPN and CDR2 SVGIG (reference sequence). Trimming removed 4 bases from V and 13 bases from J; junction bases left unmatched: 12.

This chain joins TRBV5-6 and TRBJ1-2, with D possibly being TRBD1 (5 bases). V lost 1 base and J lost 4, with 8 bases in between. The germline V gene has CDR1 SGHDT and CDR2 YYEEEE. The CDR3 is made up of 13 amino acids. CDR3 in amino acids: CASSLLGAYGYTF. The CDR3 bases are TGTGCCAGCAGCTTGCTAGGGGCCTATGGCTACACCTTC.

The chain is built from TRBV4-2 and TRBJ2-2, with TRBD1 matching 9 bases. V lost 1 base, J lost 5 bases, and 8 bases stayed unmatched. CDR1 and CDR2 from the germline V gene are LGHNA and YNFKEQ. The CDR3 sequence is 17 residues long. As DNA, the CDR3 is TGTGCCAGCAGCCAAGGCGCTGGGACAGGGATAACCGGGGAGCTGTTTTTT. This gives the protein CASSQGAGTGITGELFF.

The chain couples TRBV5-4 to TRBJ2-1, with unresolved D. In germline, CDR1 is SGHNT, CDR2 YYREEE (reference sequence). This CDR3 comprises 12 residues. Trimming stripped 5 bases from V and 2 bases from J, with 5 bases between. The CDR3: CASRATYNEQFF. CDR3 in DNA: TGTGCCAGCAGGGCCACCTACAATGAGCAGTTCTTC. Looking up the rest from reference TRBV5-4 and TRBJ2-1 gives the full variable domain: ETGVTQSPTHLIKTRGQQVTLRCSSQSGHNTVSWYQQALGQGPQFIFQYYREEENGRGNFPPRFSGLQFPNYSSELNVNALELDDSALYLCASRATYNEQFFGPGTRLTVL.

The rearrangement joins TRBV6-5 to TRBJ1-2; TRBD1 might be the D (5 bases). V dropped 7 bases and J dropped 4 bases, with 10 bases sitting between them. Germline V CDR1 and CDR2: MNHEY, SVGAGI. CDR3 length equals 12 residues. The CDR3, as DNA: TGTGCCAGCATTGACAGCTTCTATGGCTACACCTTC. It yields the protein CASIDSFYGYTF.

The chain employs TRBV5-4 and TRBJ2-3, with 7 bases fitting TRBD1. This CDR3 comprises 15 residues. V dropped 0 bases and J dropped 3; count of bases not matched to a gene: 4. Germline lookup yields CDR1 SGHNT and CDR2 YYREEE (reference sequence). The CDR3 reads CASSLGQGGTDTQYF. CDR3 coding DNA: TGTGCCAGCAGCTTGGGACAGGGTGGGACAGATACGCAGTATTTT.

CDR3 DNA sequence: TGTGCCAGCAGTTCTTCACCGGCACAGGGTGTCACCTTC. It specifies CASSSSPAQGVTF. The chain is built from TRBV6-5 and TRBJ1-2; TRBD1 might be the D (6 bases). CDR3 size: 13 residues. The V end was cut by 4 bases, the J end by 13 bases, with 19 bases between. The germline CDR1 and CDR2 sequences are MNHEY and SVGAGI.

The chain joins TRBV5-1 to TRBJ1-6; TRBD1 aligns across 7 bases. Germline V gives CDR1 SGHRS, CDR2 YFSETQ. This CDR3 has 14 amino acids. The V segment lost 5 bases and the J segment 10 bases; nucleotides outside the gene matches: 9. CDR3 bases: TGCGCCAGCAGACTGACAGGGTTAAGATCACCCCTCCACTTT. The encoded protein is CASRLTGLRSPLHF.

The rearrangement uses TRBV7-2 and TRBJ1-1; TRBD1 aligns across 9 bases. The germline V gene has CDR1 SGHTA and CDR2 FQGNSA. CDR3 length: 15 residues. J was trimmed by 6 bases and V by 6 bases; bases with no gene match: 11. This CDR3 reads CASSHNPQGAAEAFF. The CDR3 DNA is TGTGCCAGCAGTCATAACCCACAGGGGGCGGCTGAAGCTTTCTTT.

J is TRBJ2-7 and V is TRBV9, with D possibly TRBD1 on 5 matching bases. The CDR3 has 16 residues. Germline CDR1 and CDR2: SGDLS and YYNGEE. The V gene lost 3 bases and the J gene lost 0 bases, with 16 bases spanning the gap. The CDR3, as DNA: TGTGCCAGCAGCGGGGCCCCCACAGGTCGCTCCTACGAGCAGTACTTC. Residues: CASSGAPTGRSYEQYF.

The V call is TRBV19, the J call TRBJ2-2; perhaps TRBD2 as D (6 bases). V dropped 8 bases and J dropped 4 bases, with 20 bases sitting between them. Germline V CDR1 and CDR2: LNHDA, SQIVND (reference sequence). The CDR3 totals 16 residues. The CDR3 region has the DNA TGTGCCAGTCTAACTCCGGGACTTGGGGGCACCGGGGAGCTGTTTTTT. Translating it yields CASLTPGLGGTGELFF.

The CDR3 sequence is CASSQVGFRGEEKLFF. CDR3 coding DNA: TGTGCCAGCAGCCAAGTAGGGTTCAGGGGCGAAGAAAAACTGTTTTTT. V gene TRBV4-2 combines with J gene TRBJ1-4, with a possible D match to TRBD1 (6 bases). Germline CDR1 is LGHNA and CDR2 is YNFKEQ. The CDR3 is made up of 16 amino acids. Trimming removed 1 base from V and 8 bases from J, with 17 bases in between.

Note on this clone: Additional DNA sequences in this sample encode the identical CDR3. This chain links TRBV9 with TRBJ2-7, with 7 positions matching TRBD2. V gave up 4 bases and J gave up 3 bases; unmatched junction bases: 7. This CDR3 has 14 amino acids. Germline V gene data show CDR1 as SGDLS and CDR2 as YYNGEE. In DNA, the CDR3 is TGTGCCAGCAGCCCGGCGGGGGTAGGCTACGAGCAGTACTTC. Translating gives CASSPAGVGYEQYF.

This clone was counted a few times. The chain has TRBV6-1 and TRBJ2-1; no clear D. Germline CDR1 MNHNS, CDR2 SASEGT. Deletions cut 7 bases from V and 8 bases from J, with 9 bases between. CDR3 length: 11 amino acids. DNA of the CDR3: TGTGCCAGCACCCACCGAGATGAGCAGTTCTTC. Translation gives CASTHRDEQFF.

The V call is TRBV18, the J call TRBJ1-1; D is possibly TRBD1 (6 bases). The CDR3 runs to 14 residues. V shed 6 bases and J shed 1 base, with 12 bases lying between them. CDR1 and CDR2 (germline): KGHSH, LQKENI. CDR3: CASSPGQQNTEAFF. The DNA of the CDR3 is TGTGCCAGCTCCCCAGGACAGCAGAACACTGAAGCTTTCTTT.

The CDR3 DNA reads TGTGCCAGCAGCTTAGACCCCTTAGCGGGGGTGGGGAAGACCCAGTACTTC. It is translated as CASSLDPLAGVGKTQYF. V and J are TRBV11-2 and TRBJ2-5, with 9 bases fitting TRBD2. CDR1 and CDR2 from the germline V gene are SGHAT and FQNNGV. CDR3 size: 17 residues. Trimming took 0 bases from V and 6 from J; bases not matched to a gene: 11.

The rearrangement joins TRBV27 to TRBJ2-7; D perhaps matches TRBD2 (6 bases). The CDR3 has 15 residues. Trimming took 8 bases from V and 7 from J, leaving 24 bases between them. Germline values: CDR1 MNHEY, CDR2 SMNVEV (reference sequence). In DNA form, the CDR3 reads TGTGCCAGCCCCTCCACTGGAGGGGCGCCAGGTGAGCAGTACTTC. The encoded protein is CASPSTGGAPGEQYF.

The chain carries TRBV4-3 and TRBJ2-1; 8 bases map to TRBD1. The length of the CDR3 is 16 residues. V was clipped by 0 bases and J by 4 bases; unmatched bases: 5. From germline, CDR1 is LGHNA and CDR2 YSLEER. The CDR3 DNA reads as TGCGCCAGCAGCCAAGATCCGGGACAGGTATACAATGAGCAGTTCTTC. It encodes CASSQDPGQVYNEQFF.

Only a few counts were recorded for this clone. The chain carries TRBV15 and TRBJ2-2, with D possibly matching TRBD2 (6 bases). CDR3 size: 14 residues. The germline gives CDR1 LNHNV, CDR2 YYDKDF (reference sequence). Between the trimmed V and J ends, which lost 5 bases and 3 bases, there was a span of 10 bases. CDR3 in amino acids: CATSRGSDTGELFF. The DNA for the CDR3 is TGTGCCACCAGCCGGGGGTCCGACACCGGGGAGCTGTTTTTT.

The genes are TRBV7-9 and TRBJ2-5; D not certain. Germline V lookup: CDR1 SEHNR, CDR2 FQNEAQ (reference sequence). The CDR3 contains 12 residues. V lost 5 bases to trimming and J lost 5 bases, with 9 bases between them. CDR3 protein: CASSRVPETQYF. For the CDR3, the DNA is TGTGCCAGCAGCCGAGTCCCCGAGACCCAGTACTTC.

The chain is built from TRBV5-5 and TRBJ2-1; a possible D gene is TRBD2 (7 bases). The germline V and J ends were trimmed by 4 bases and 7 bases, with 18 bases remaining between them. This CDR3 spans 15 amino acids. The germline CDR1 and CDR2 sequences are SGHKS and YYEKEE (reference sequence). For the CDR3, the DNA is TGTGCCAGCAGCCCGCCGCGGGGGCCGGGGAATGAGCAGTTCTTC. This translates into CASSPPRGPGNEQFF.

The V call is TRBV7-3, the J call TRBJ2-7; D is unresolved. V was cut by 5 bases and J by 0 bases, with 11 bases left in between. This CDR3 spans 14 amino acids. Germline loops: CDR1 SGHTA, CDR2 FQGTGA. Here the CDR3 reads CASSPSAVSYEQYF. The CDR3 nucleotides are TGTGCCAGCAGCCCTTCTGCGGTCTCCTACGAGCAGTACTTC.

The chain has TRBV14 and TRBJ1-3; possible D gene TRBD1, 5 bases. The CDR3 has 14 residues. Germline V gene sequence: CDR1 SGHDN, CDR2 FVKESK. V was cut by 1 base and J by 2 bases, with 6 bases left in between. For the CDR3, the DNA is TGTGCCAGCAGCCAAGCCAGGGCTGGAAACACCATATATTTT. Its translation: CASSQARAGNTIYF.

The rearrangement uses TRBV15 and TRBJ2-7, with a tentative D call TRBD1 (6 bases). Per germline, CDR1 LNHNV and CDR2 YYDKDF (reference sequence). Deletions cut 0 bases from V and 0 bases from J, with 15 bases between. The CDR3 sequence is 17 residues long. CDR3 in amino acids: CATSRDTGTRSSYEQYF. The CDR3 DNA reads TGTGCCACCAGCAGAGATACCGGGACAAGGAGCTCCTACGAGCAGTACTTC.

This chain joins TRBV29-1 and TRBJ1-2; perhaps TRBD1 as D (5 bases). Trimming took off 6 bases at V and 6 bases at J, with 14 bases between the two ends. This CDR3 has 12 amino acids. The germline V gene encodes CDR1 SQVTM and CDR2 ANQGSEA. CDR3 residues: CSVGGGGDGYTF. In DNA, the CDR3 is TGCAGCGTGGGGGGTGGGGGAGATGGCTACACCTTC.

The rearrangement uses TRBV28 and TRBJ2-7, with 12 bases aligning to TRBD1. Germline assignment: CDR1 MDHEN and CDR2 SYDVKM. The junction had 10 bases not matched to a gene; V was cut back by 5 bases and J by 5 bases. The CDR3 covers 16 residues. CDR3 DNA: TGTGCCAGCAGTCCTTTAGGCGGGACAGGGGGCAACGAGCAGTACTTC. Its translation: CASSPLGGTGGNEQYF. Based on the CDR3 plus reference TRBV28 and TRBJ2-7, the full variable domain is DVKVTQSSRYLVKRTGEKVFLECVQDMDHENMFWYRQDPGLGLRLIYFSYDVKMKEKGDIPEGYSVSREKKERFSLILESASTNQTSMYLCASSPLGGTGGNEQYFGPGTRLTVT.

This sequence joins TRBV15 and TRBJ2-7, with a weak D call TRBD1 (6 bases). CDR1 and CDR2 (germline): LNHNV, YYDKDF (reference sequence). Trimming shortened V by 0 bases and J by 3 bases, and 12 bases separated the two germline ends. The CDR3 length is 15 residues. CDR3 protein: CATSRDSVRGYEQYF. CDR3 bases: TGTGCCACCAGCAGAGATTCGGTCAGGGGCTACGAGCAGTACTTC. Full variable domain (rest looked up from reference TRBV15 and TRBJ2-7): DAMVIQNPRYQVTQFGKPVTLSCSQTLNHNVMYWYQQKSSQAPKLLFHYYDKDFNNEADTPDNFQSRRPNTSFCFLDIRSPGLGDTAMYLCATSRDSVRGYEQYFGPGTRLTVT.

This clone was observed once. The chain joins TRBV5-1 to TRBJ2-5; weak D call: TRBD1 (6 bases). V shed 4 bases and J shed 1 base, with 11 bases lying between them. Germline values: CDR1 SGHRS, CDR2 YFSETQ. The CDR3 spans 14 residues. CDR3 amino acids: CASSPDRSQETQYF. The DNA of the CDR3 is TGCGCCAGCAGCCCTGACAGGAGCCAAGAGACCCAGTACTTC.